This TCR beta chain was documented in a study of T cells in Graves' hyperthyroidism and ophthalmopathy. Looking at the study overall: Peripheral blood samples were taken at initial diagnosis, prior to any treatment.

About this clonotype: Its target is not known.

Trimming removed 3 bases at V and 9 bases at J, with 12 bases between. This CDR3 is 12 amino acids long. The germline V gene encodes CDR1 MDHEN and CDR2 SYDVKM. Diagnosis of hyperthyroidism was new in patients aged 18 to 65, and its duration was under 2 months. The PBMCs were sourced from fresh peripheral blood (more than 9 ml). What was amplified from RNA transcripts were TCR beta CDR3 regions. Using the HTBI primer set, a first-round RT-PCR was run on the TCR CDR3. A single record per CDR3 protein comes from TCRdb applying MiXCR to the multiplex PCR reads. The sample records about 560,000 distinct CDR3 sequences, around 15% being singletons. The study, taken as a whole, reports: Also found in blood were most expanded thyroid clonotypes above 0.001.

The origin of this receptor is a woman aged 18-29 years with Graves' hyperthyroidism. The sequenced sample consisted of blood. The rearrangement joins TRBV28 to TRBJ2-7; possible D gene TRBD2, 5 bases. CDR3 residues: CASSFLRDPQYF. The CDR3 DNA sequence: TGTGCCAGCAGTTTCTTACGGGATCCGCAGTACTTC.